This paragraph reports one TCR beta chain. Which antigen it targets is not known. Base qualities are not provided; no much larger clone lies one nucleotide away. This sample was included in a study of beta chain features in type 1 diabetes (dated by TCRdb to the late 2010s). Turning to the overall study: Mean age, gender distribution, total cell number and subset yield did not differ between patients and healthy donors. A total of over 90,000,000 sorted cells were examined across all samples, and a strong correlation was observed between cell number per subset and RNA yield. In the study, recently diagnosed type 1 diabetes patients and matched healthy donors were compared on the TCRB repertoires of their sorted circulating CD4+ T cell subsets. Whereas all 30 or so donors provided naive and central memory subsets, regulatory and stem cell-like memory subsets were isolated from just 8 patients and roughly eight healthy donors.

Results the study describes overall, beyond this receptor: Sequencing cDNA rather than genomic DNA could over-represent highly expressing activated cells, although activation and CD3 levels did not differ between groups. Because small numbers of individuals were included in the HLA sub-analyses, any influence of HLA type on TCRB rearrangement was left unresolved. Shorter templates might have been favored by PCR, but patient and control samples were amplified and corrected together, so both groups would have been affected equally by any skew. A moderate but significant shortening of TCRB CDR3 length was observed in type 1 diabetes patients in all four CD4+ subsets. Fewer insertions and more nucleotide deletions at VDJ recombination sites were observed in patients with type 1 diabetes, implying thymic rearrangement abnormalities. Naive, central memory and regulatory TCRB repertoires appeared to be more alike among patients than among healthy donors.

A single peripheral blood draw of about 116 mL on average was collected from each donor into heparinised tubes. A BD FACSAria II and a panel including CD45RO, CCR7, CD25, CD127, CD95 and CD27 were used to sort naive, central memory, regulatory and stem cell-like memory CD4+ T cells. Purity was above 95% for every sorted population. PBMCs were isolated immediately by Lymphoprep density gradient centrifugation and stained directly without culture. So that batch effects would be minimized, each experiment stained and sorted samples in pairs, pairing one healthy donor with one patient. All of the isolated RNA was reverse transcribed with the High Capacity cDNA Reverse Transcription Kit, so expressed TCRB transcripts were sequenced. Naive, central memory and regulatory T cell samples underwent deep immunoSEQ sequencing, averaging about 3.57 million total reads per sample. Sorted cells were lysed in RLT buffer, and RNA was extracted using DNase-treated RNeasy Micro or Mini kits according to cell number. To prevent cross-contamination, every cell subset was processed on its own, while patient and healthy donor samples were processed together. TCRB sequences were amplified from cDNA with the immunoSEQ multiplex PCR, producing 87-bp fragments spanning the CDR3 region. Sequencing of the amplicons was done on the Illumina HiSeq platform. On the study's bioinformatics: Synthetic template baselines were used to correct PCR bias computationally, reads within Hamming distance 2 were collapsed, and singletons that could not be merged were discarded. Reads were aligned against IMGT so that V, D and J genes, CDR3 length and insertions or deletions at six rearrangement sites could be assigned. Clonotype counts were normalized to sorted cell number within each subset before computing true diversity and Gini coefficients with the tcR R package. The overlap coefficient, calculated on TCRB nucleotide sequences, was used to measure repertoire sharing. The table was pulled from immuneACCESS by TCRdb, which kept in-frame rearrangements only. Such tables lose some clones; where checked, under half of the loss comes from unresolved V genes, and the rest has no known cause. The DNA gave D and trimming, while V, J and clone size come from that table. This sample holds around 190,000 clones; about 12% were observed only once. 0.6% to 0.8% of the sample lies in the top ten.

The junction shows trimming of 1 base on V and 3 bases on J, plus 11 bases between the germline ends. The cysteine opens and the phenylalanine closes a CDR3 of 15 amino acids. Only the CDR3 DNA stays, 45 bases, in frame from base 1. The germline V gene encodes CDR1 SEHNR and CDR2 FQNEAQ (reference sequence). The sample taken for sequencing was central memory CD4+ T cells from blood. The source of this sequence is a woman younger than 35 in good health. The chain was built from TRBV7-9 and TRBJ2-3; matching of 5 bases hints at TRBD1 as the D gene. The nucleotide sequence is TGTGCCAGCAGCTTAGACTTGGGGCGGACAGATACGCAGTATTTT. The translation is CASSLDLGRTDTQYF.